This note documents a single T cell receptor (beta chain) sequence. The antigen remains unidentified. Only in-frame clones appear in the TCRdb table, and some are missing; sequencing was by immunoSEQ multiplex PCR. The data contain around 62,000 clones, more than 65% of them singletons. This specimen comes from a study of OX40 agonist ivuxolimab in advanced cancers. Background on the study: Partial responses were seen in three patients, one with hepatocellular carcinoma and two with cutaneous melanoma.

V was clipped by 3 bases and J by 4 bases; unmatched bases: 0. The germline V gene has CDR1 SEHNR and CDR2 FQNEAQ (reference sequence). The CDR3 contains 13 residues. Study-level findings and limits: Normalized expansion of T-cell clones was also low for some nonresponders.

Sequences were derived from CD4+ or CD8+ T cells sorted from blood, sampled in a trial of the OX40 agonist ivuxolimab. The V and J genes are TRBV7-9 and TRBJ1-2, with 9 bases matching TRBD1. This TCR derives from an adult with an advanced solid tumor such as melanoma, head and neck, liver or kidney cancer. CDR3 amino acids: CASSLTGGYGYTF. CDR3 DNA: TGTGCCAGCAGCTTGACAGGGGGCTATGGCTACACCTTC.